This T cell receptor beta chain was recorded in a study of blood T cell repertoires in COVID-19. Study overall: The cDNA or gDNA used as material had been derived from T cells, B-cell-depleted T cells, or PBMCs.

Using immunoSEQ multiplex PCR, the repertoire was profiled, and TCRdb retains in-frame clones only, with some absent. The sample includes approximately 170,000 clones, roughly 84% of them seen just once. The CDR3 spans 10 residues. Germline-derived CDR1 and CDR2 are LGHNT and FRNRAP. The V and J ends lost 5 bases and 12 bases respectively, with 11 bases between them. This clonotype was sampled from a man at least 80 years old with COVID-19, enrolled during active disease. V usage is TRBV12-5 and J usage is TRBJ2-7, with D perhaps TRBD1 (6 bases). The sequenced sample consisted of peripheral blood. The CDR3 loop reads CASGTLTGYF. The CDR3 coding sequence is TGTGCTAGTGGTACTTTGACAGGGTACTTC. The entire variable domain, with the rest obtained from reference TRBV12-5 and TRBJ2-7, is as follows: DARVTQTPRHKVTEMGQEVTMRCQPILGHNTVFWYRQTMMQGLELLAYFRNRAPLDDSGMPKDRFSAEMPDATLATLKIQPSEPRDSAVYFCASGTLTGYFGPGTRLTVT.